The 3 T cell receptor beta chains given below trace back to one sample, sequenced in a study of blood T cell repertoires in COVID-19. Sequenced by immunoSEQ multiplex PCR; TCRdb stores in-frame clones only, minus some. Of about 240,000 clones listed, 80% to 90% are singletons. The sample taken for sequencing was peripheral blood. These receptor sequences come from a woman between 65 and 79 years old with acute or convalescent COVID-19.

The V call is TRBV10-3, the J call TRBJ1-3, with D perhaps matching TRBD1 (5 bases). The V gene's germline CDR1 is ENHRY and CDR2 SYGVKD. The CDR3 loop spans 17 amino acids. The V and J ends lost 0 bases and 0 bases respectively, with 12 bases between them. DNA of the CDR3: TGTGCCATCAGTGAGTCCGCAGGGTTCCGCTCTGGAAACACCATATATTTT. Its protein is CAISESAGFRSGNTIYF.

The gene calls are TRBV7-2 and TRBJ2-7, with a weak D call TRBD1 (5 bases). V gave up 1 base and J gave up 5 bases, with 15 bases separating them. The CDR3 contains 15 residues. Looked up from germline, CDR1 is SGHTA and CDR2 is FQGNSA. The CDR3, as DNA: TGTGCCAGCAGCTTAGAATATGGGGCGACAGACGAGCAGTACTTC. Its protein product is CASSLEYGATDEQYF.

The chain joins TRBV6-1 to TRBJ1-5; TRBD1 matches at 8 bases. The CDR3 has 14 amino acids. The V segment lost 6 bases and the J segment 5 bases; nucleotides outside the gene matches: 6. The germline V gene encodes CDR1 MNHNS and CDR2 SASEGT. The CDR3 nucleotides read TGTGCCAGCAGCGGTGACAGGGGCGATCAGCCCCAGCATTTT. Its translation is CASSGDRGDQPQHF.